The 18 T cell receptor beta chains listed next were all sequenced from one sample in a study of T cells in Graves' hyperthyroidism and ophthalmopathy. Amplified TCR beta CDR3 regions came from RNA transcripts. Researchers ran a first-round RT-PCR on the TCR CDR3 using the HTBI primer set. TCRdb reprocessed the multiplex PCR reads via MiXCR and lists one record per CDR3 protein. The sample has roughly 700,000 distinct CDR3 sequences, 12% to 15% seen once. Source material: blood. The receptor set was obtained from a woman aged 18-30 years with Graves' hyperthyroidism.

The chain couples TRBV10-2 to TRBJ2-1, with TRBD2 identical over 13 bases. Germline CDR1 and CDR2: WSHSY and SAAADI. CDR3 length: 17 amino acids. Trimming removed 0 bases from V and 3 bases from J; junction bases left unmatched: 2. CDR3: CASSESGLAGHYNEQFF. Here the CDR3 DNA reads TGCGCCAGCAGTGAGTCGGGACTAGCGGGGCACTACAATGAGCAGTTCTTC.

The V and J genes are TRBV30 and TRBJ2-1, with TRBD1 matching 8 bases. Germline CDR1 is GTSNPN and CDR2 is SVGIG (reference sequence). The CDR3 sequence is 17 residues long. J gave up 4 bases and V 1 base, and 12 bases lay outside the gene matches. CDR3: CAWSGGTGRSSYNEQFF. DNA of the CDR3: TGTGCCTGGAGTGGTGGGACAGGAAGGTCATCATACAATGAGCAGTTCTTC.

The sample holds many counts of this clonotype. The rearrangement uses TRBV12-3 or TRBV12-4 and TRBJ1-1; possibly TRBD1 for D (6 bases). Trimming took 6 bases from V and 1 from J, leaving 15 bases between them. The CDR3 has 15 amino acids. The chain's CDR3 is CASSLTTGANTEAFF. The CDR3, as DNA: TGTGCCAGCAGCTTAACGACGGGGGCGAACACTGAAGCTTTCTTT.

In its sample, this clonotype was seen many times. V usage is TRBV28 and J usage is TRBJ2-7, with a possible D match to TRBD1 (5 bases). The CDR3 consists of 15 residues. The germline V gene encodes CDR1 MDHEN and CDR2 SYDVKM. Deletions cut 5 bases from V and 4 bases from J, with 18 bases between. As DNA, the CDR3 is TGTGCCAGCAGTACGAGGTGGGGCGCCGGGTACGAGCAGTACTTC. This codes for CASSTRWGAGYEQYF.

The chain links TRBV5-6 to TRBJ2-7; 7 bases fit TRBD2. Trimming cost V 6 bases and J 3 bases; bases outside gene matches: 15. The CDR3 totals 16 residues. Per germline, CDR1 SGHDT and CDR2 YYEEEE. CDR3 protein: CASTLTSSGKGYEQYF. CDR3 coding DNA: TGTGCCAGCACCCTAACCTCCAGCGGGAAGGGCTACGAGCAGTACTTC.

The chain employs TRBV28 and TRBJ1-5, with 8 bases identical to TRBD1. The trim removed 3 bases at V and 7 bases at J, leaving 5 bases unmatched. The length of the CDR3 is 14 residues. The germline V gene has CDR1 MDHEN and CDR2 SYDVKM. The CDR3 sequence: CASSFQGAGQPQHF. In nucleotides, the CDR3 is TGTGCCAGCAGTTTTCAGGGGGCAGGGCAGCCCCAGCATTTT. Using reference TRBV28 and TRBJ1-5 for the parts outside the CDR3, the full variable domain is DVKVTQSSRYLVKRTGEKVFLECVQDMDHENMFWYRQDPGLGLRLIYFSYDVKMKEKGDIPEGYSVSREKKERFSLILESASTNQTSMYLCASSFQGAGQPQHFGDGTRLSIL.

CDR3 amino acids: CATSRPRTGFNEQYF. The DNA of the CDR3 is TGTGCCACCAGCAGACCTAGGACAGGGTTTAACGAGCAGTACTTC. The chain is built from TRBV15 and TRBJ2-7; 8 bases map to TRBD1. The CDR3 covers 15 residues. Trimming at V came to 2 bases and at J to 5 bases, leaving 8 bases not matched to a gene. CDR1 and CDR2 (germline): LNHNV, YYDKDF (reference sequence).

The CDR3 reads CATSIRQGNQETQYF. As DNA, the CDR3 is TGTGCCACCAGCATCCGACAGGGCAACCAAGAGACCCAGTACTTC. The rearrangement joins TRBV15 to TRBJ2-5; TRBD1 aligns across 7 bases. The germline V gene has CDR1 LNHNV and CDR2 YYDKDF (reference sequence). The CDR3 totals 15 residues. V shed 4 bases and J 0 bases; nucleotides not matched to a gene: 5.

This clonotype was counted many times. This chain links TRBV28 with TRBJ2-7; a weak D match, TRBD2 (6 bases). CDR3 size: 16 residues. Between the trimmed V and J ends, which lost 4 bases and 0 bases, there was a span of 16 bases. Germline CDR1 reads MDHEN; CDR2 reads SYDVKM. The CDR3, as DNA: TGTGCCAGCAGTTCCCCTGGGGCGGGGAACTCCTACGAGCAGTACTTC. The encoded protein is CASSSPGAGNSYEQYF.

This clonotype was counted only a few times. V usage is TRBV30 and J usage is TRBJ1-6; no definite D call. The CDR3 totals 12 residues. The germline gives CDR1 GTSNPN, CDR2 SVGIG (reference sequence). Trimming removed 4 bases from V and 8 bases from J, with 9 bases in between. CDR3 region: CAWNGWYSPLHF. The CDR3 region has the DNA TGTGCCTGGAATGGTTGGTATTCACCCCTCCACTTT.

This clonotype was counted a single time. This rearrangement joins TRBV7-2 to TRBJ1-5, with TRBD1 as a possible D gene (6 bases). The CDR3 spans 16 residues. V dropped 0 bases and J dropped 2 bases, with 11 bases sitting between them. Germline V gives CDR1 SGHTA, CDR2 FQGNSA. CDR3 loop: CASSLAGGMGNQPQHF. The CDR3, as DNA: TGTGCCAGCAGCTTAGCAGGGGGTATGGGCAATCAGCCCCAGCATTTT.

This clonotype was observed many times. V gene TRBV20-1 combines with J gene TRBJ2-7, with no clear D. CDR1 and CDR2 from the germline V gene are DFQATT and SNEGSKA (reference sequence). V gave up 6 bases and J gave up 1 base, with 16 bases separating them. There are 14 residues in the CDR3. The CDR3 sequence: CSALSTTTSYEQYF. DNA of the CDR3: TGCAGTGCCCTCTCCACTACTACTTCCTACGAGCAGTACTTC.

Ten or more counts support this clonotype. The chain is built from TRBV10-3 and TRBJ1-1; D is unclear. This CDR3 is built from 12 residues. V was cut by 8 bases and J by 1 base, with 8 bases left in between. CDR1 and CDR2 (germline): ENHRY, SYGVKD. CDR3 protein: CAIGGKNTEAFF. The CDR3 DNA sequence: TGTGCCATCGGAGGGAAGAACACTGAAGCTTTCTTT.

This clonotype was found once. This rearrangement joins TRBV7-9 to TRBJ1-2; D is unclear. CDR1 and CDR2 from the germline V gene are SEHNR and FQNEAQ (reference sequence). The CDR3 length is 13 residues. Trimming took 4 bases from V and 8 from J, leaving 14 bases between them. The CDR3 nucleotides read TGTGCCAGCAGCTCCCCCCCGGCCCTGGGCTACACCTTC. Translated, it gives CASSSPPALGYTF.

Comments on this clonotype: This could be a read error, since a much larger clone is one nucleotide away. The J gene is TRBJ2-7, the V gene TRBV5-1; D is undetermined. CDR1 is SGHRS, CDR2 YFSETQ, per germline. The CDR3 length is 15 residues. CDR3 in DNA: TGCGCCAGCGGCTTGGATAGTAATACTGCCTACGAGCAGTACTTC. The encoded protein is CASGLDSNTAYEQYF.

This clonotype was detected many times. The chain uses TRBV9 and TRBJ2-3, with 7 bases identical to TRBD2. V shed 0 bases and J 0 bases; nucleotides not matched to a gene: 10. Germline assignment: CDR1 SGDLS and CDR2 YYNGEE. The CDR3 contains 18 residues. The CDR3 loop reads CASSVDGRLATSTDTQYF. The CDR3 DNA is TGTGCCAGCAGCGTAGACGGGAGACTAGCTACTAGCACAGATACGCAGTATTTT.

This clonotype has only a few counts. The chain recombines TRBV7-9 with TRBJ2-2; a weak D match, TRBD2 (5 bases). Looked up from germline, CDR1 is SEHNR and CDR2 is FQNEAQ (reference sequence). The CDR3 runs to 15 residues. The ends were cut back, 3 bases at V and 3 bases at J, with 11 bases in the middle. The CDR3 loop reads CASSFLGGYTGELFF. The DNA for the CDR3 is TGTGCCAGCAGCTTCCTAGGCGGGTACACCGGGGAGCTGTTTTTT. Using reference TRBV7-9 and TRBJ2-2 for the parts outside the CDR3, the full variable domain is DTGVSQNPRHKITKRGQNVTFRCDPISEHNRLYWYRQTLGQGPEFLTYFQNEAQLEKSRLLSDRFSAERPKGSFSTLEIQRTEQGDSAMYLCASSFLGGYTGELFFGEGSRLTVL.

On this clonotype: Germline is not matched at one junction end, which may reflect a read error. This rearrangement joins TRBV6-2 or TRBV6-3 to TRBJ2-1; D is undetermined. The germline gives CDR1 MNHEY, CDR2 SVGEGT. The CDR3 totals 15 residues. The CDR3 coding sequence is TGTGCCAGCACCAACGGACCCGTCTCCTACAGTGAGCAGTTCTTC. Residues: CASTNGPVSYSEQFF.